This is a list of T cell receptor beta chains from one sample in a study of T-cell memory formation after mild COVID-19. Each CDR3 protein is one row after TCRdb ran MiXCR on the 5' RACE reads. The sample yields about 600,000 distinct CDR3 sequences, about a fifth seen once. Sequencing was performed on PBMCs or a T cell subset sorted from them (not recorded which). These TCRs come from an adult woman who had mild COVID-19 (a few samples of this study predate the infection). Cell type and time point are not known. Each CDR3 is given with its conserved first and last residue. A D gene is named only where the DNA matches it firmly. Size is stated for part of the rows, as once, few or many counts, or as a class when the clone is expanded.

TRBV12-3/TRBV12-4	TRBD1	TRBJ1-1	few	TGTGCCAGCAGTTCCCAGACAGGGGGGAGTGAAGCTTTCTTT	CASSSQTGGSEAFF
TRBV12-3/TRBV12-4	TRBD2	TRBJ2-7	many	TGTGCCAGCAGTTTAGGGCTAGCGGGAGGCTACGAGCAGTACTTC	CASSLGLAGGYEQYF
TRBV20-1	TRBD2	TRBJ2-3	few	TGCAGTCCCTCCGGGACTAGCGGGAGTGCGCAGTATTTT	CSPSGTSGSAQYF
TRBV7-2	.	TRBJ2-1	.	TGTGCCAGCAGCTCCGCCCCCTTTAAATACAATGAGCAGTTCTTC	CASSSAPFKYNEQFF
TRBV5-6	.	TRBJ1-2	.	TGTGCCAGCAGCTTGGAGAATACTAACTATGGCTACACCTTC	CASSLENTNYGYTF
TRBV7-9	TRBD2	TRBJ2-3	.	TGTGCCAGCAGCTTGTCAGCGGGAGGGTTTGATACGCAGTATTTT	CASSLSAGGFDTQYF
TRBV12-3/TRBV12-4	.	TRBJ1-2	.	TGTGCCAGCAGTAAAGACACATACGGCTACACCTTC	CASSKDTYGYTF
TRBV12-3/TRBV12-4	TRBD2	TRBJ2-5	.	TGTGCCAGCAGTTTAAATCGGGGACTAGCGGTTCAAGAGACCCAGTACTTC	CASSLNRGLAVQETQYF
TRBV24-1	.	TRBJ2-3	.	TGTGCCACCAGTGACCCCCGGGACGGGGGCACAGATACGCAGTATTTT	CATSDPRDGGTDTQYF
TRBV20-1	TRBD2	TRBJ2-3	many	TGCAGTGCTAGCCCCATACTAGCGGCTAGCACAGATACGCAGTATTTT	CSASPILAASTDTQYF
TRBV5-6	.	TRBJ2-6	.	TGTGCCAGCAGCCATGTTTACCTTTCTGGGGCCAACGTCCTGACTTTC	CASSHVYLSGANVLTF
TRBV12-3/TRBV12-4	.	TRBJ1-1	.	TGTGCCAGCAGTCCCCGGGTACCTGGGGAAGCTTTCTTT	CASSPRVPGEAFF
TRBV4-1	TRBD2	TRBJ2-5	.	TGCGCCAGCAGCCAAGACGGGACTAGTTGGGAGACCCAGTACTTC	CASSQDGTSWETQYF
TRBV20-1	.	TRBJ1-1	few	TGCAGTGCTGCGGACACTGAAGCTTTCTTT	CSAADTEAFF
TRBV3-1	TRBD2	TRBJ2-1	once	TGTGCCAGCAGCCAAGCTTATCTAGCGGGAGTCAATGAGCAGTTCTTC	CASSQAYLAGVNEQFF